This record covers a single T cell receptor beta chain. The target antigen is unknown. This entry comes from a study of a mutant IDH1 vaccine in newly diagnosed glioma. Across the study: In weeks 1, 3, 5, 7, 11, 15, 19 and 23, patients were vaccinated.

From germline, CDR1 is MNHNS and CDR2 SASEGT. Trimming removed 11 bases from V and 9 bases from J; junction bases left unmatched: 10. The CDR3 is made up of 11 amino acids. Method: immunoSEQ multiplex PCR; TCRdb's copy keeps in-frame clones and lacks some. Of roughly 120,000 clones in the sample, 90% were seen once. Time point noted: week 11, during vaccination. In the vaccine, a single dose held 300 ug of the mutant IDH1 20-mer peptide, along with topical imiquimod. The source material was PBMCs, sampled from a glioma patient whose treatment included an IDH1 peptide vaccine. The chain carries TRBV6-1 and TRBJ2-7; 7 bases align to TRBD1. This receptor was identified in a woman aged 45-60 years with glioma. CDR3 bases: TGTGCCTTAGAACAGGGGCTGGGGCAGTACTTC. Its translation is CALEQGLGQYF.